Listed below are T cell receptor beta chains from one sample, sequenced in a study of beta chain features in type 1 diabetes. The data were produced by immunoSEQ multiplex PCR, yet TCRdb's version contains in-frame clones alone and is incomplete. The sample shows fewer than 650,000 clones, roughly 15% of them seen only once. The sequenced material came from naive CD4+ T cells from blood. The receptors were sampled from a man younger than 30 in good health. Both conserved end residues are part of each CDR3. A D gene is named only where the DNA matches it firmly. Rows give clone size only sometimes, using once, few, many, or a class for an expanded clone.

v_call	d_call	clone_size	j_call	cdr3_nt	cdr3_aa
TRBV27	-	few	TRBJ2-3	TGTGCCAGCAGTCCGTACAGGGACCGCACAGATACGCAGTATTTT	CASSPYRDRTDTQYF
TRBV19	-	few	TRBJ2-5	TGTGCCGCCGGCAGGCAAGAGACCCAGTACTTC	CAAGRQETQYF
TRBV9	TRBD2	-	TRBJ2-7	TGTGCCAGCAGCGCTCGAGGCAGCGGGGGCTACGAGCAGTACTTC	CASSARGSGGYEQYF
TRBV25-1	TRBD1	few	TRBJ1-2	TGTGCCAGCAGCCCGGACAGGGGGCGATTTAGTGGCTACACCTTC	CASSPDRGRFSGYTF
TRBV5-4	-	few	TRBJ2-2	TGTGCCAGCAGCCCGTCCTCCCGGAAGGGCACCGGGGAGCTGTTTTTT	CASSPSSRKGTGELFF
TRBV28	-	few	TRBJ1-2	TGTGCCAGCAGTTTACGCGGCTATGGCTACACCTTC	CASSLRGYGYTF
TRBV7-2	-	few	TRBJ1-2	TGTGCCAGCAGCTTAGAGGGAGGATATGGCTACACCTTC	CASSLEGGYGYTF
TRBV6-6	-	-	TRBJ1-5	TGTGCCAGCAGAGAGAGGCGAGACAGCAATCAGCCCCAGCATTTT	CASRERRDSNQPQHF
TRBV7-9	TRBD2	few	TRBJ2-5	TGTGCCAGCAGCTGGACCCGCGGGGGTGGGCAAGAGACCCAGTACTTC	CASSWTRGGGQETQYF
TRBV9	TRBD1	-	TRBJ1-2	TGTGCCAGCAGCCCGGAGGACAGGGGGCGAAGCTATGGCTACACCTTC	CASSPEDRGRSYGYTF
TRBV7-2	-	-	TRBJ2-1	TGTGCCAGCAGCACAGGACCGTTCGGATACAATGAGCAGTTCTTC	CASSTGPFGYNEQFF
TRBV7-3	-	-	TRBJ2-2	TGTGCCAGCAGCTCCGGCACCGGGGAGCTGTTTTTT	CASSSGTGELFF
TRBV4-1	TRBD1	few	TRBJ1-4	TGCGCCAGCAGCCATGACGGACAGGGACGAGGTGAAAAACTGTTTTTT	CASSHDGQGRGEKLFF
TRBV29-1	-	-	TRBJ2-3	TGCAGGGCAGGAACAGGGAGCACAGATACGCAGTATTTT	CRAGTGSTDTQYF
TRBV28	-	-	TRBJ2-7	TGTGCCAGCAGTTTCCTTGATTACGAGCAGTACTTC	CASSFLDYEQYF
TRBV6-6	-	-	TRBJ2-2	TGTGCCAGCTATCAGGGAACGAACACCGGGGAGCTGTTTTTT	CASYQGTNTGELFF
TRBV5-1	-	few	TRBJ1-1	TGCGCCACCAAACAGGGCACTGAAGCTTTCTTT	CATKQGTEAFF
TRBV19	TRBD1	few	TRBJ2-1	TGTGCCAGTAGTTACAGGGGATACAATGAGCAGTTCTTC	CASSYRGYNEQFF
TRBV28	-	-	TRBJ1-2	TGTGCCAGCAGGCTCCGCTATGGCTACACCTTC	CASRLRYGYTF
TRBV19	-	-	TRBJ2-3	TGTGCCAGTAGTATCATGCTTCGAGATACGCAGTATTTT	CASSIMLRDTQYF
TRBV14	-	few	TRBJ2-5	TGTGCCAGCAGCCAAGGACGGTGGGGAGAGACCCAGTACTTC	CASSQGRWGETQYF
TRBV6-6	-	few	TRBJ1-2	TGTGCCAGCACCCAGGTAGACAGCTCTCGCTATGGCTACACCTTC	CASTQVDSSRYGYTF
TRBV12-2	-	-	TRBJ2-4	TGTGCAAGTCGCTTGGGACAGGGAGGAGACCTACTAGCGGGACCCTTTCATAAAAACATTCAGTACTTC	CASRLGQGGDLLAGPFHKNIQYF
TRBV9	-	-	TRBJ1-2	TGTGCCAGCAGCCCGGAGACAGGCGGCTACACCTTC	CASSPETGGYTF